Below, 10 T cell receptor beta chains from the same sample are listed, as sequenced in a study of a mutant IDH1 vaccine in newly diagnosed glioma. Stated time point: week 11, during vaccination. Vaccinated patients received 300 ug of mutant IDH1 20-mer peptide per dose, with topical imiquimod. No cognate antigen is known for these TCRs. TCRdb's table, derived via immunoSEQ multiplex PCR, lists solely in-frame clones and lacks some. The sample lists around 100,000 clones, almost 90% seen once, with around 0.61% in the top ten. The source was PBMCs, collected from a glioma patient whose treatment included an IDH1 peptide vaccine. These receptors all come from a woman aged 45-65 years with glioma.

The chain combines TRBV19 with TRBJ2-5; D is unresolved. V was clipped by 7 bases and J by 4 bases, with 13 bases between them. Germline CDR1 and CDR2: LNHDA and SQIVND (reference sequence). This CDR3 spans 13 amino acids. The chain's CDR3 is CASTQTPGETQYF. The CDR3 bases are TGTGCCAGTACCCAGACCCCCGGAGAGACCCAGTACTTC. Filled out from reference TRBV19 and TRBJ2-5, the complete variable domain reads DGGITQSPKYLFRKEGQNVTLSCEQNLNHDAMYWYRQDPGQGLRLIYYSQIVNDFQKGDIAEGYSVSREKKESFPLTVTSAQKNPTAFYLCASTQTPGETQYFGPGTRLLVL.

The chain couples TRBV23-1 to TRBJ1-1, with D possibly matching TRBD1 (6 bases). TRBV23-1 falls under the ORF class, with uncertain function. The V end was cut by 3 bases, the J end by 14 bases, with 13 bases between. The CDR3 has 11 amino acids. The DNA of the CDR3 is TGCGCCAGCAGTCACCCAGGGGTCCGGTTCTTT. Protein product: CASSHPGVRFF.

The chain employs TRBV7-9 and TRBJ2-7, with no clear D. Trimming removed 5 bases from V and 7 bases from J, with 18 bases in between. Per the germline V gene, CDR1 is SEHNR and CDR2 is FQNEAQ (reference sequence). This CDR3 region has 14 residues. The DNA of the CDR3 is TGTGCCAGCAGCCCCGGGTCACGGGTGCGGGAGCAGTACTTC. Translated: CASSPGSRVREQYF.

The gene calls are TRBV5-4 and TRBJ1-5; unclear D gene. From germline, CDR1 is SGHNT and CDR2 YYREEE (reference sequence). CDR3 length equals 14 residues. The V gene lost 1 base and the J gene lost 1 base, with 6 bases spanning the gap. The CDR3 sequence: CASSLTGSNQPQHF. The CDR3 DNA reads as TGTGCCAGCAGCTTGACTGGGAGCAATCAGCCCCAGCATTTT.

This sequence joins TRBV4-2 and TRBJ2-1; D possibly corresponds to TRBD2 (6 bases). The CDR3 has 14 amino acids. Between the trimmed V and J ends, which lost 4 bases and 1 base, there was a span of 8 bases. In germline, CDR1 is LGHNA, CDR2 YNFKEQ. CDR3 residues: CASSRDFSYNEQFF. DNA of the CDR3: TGTGCCAGCAGCCGGGACTTTTCCTACAATGAGCAGTTCTTC.

The V and J genes are TRBV5-4 and TRBJ1-3; TRBD1 agrees at 9 bases. Germline trimming cut 3 bases from V and 7 bases from J; bases unmatched to any gene: 8. Germline V lookup: CDR1 SGHNT, CDR2 YYREEE (reference sequence). The CDR3 consists of 15 residues. The CDR3 loop is CASSSAGQGRNTIYF. The CDR3 bases are TGTGCCAGCAGCTCAGCGGGACAGGGAAGGAACACCATATATTTT.

The chain couples TRBV12-5 to TRBJ1-5, with 7 bases matching TRBD1. Germline CDR1 LGHNT, CDR2 FRNRAP. The CDR3 has 15 amino acids. Trimming took 6 bases from V and 4 from J; bases not matched to a gene: 9. The CDR3 here is CASGPDRKNNQPQHF. The CDR3 DNA reads as TGTGCTAGTGGACCGGACAGGAAAAATAATCAGCCCCAGCATTTT.

The chain joins TRBV6-1 to TRBJ1-5; 9 bases map to TRBD1. The V gene's germline CDR1 is MNHNS and CDR2 SASEGT. The V and J ends lost 3 bases and 2 bases, in that order; junction bases with no gene match: 8. This CDR3 has 17 amino acids. In nucleotides, the CDR3 is TGTGCCAGCAGTGATCGGGACAGGGCTGAGGGCAATCAGCCCCAGCATTTT. Protein sequence: CASSDRDRAEGNQPQHF.

V is TRBV9 and J is TRBJ2-7; 7 bases map to TRBD1. Germline V gene lookup returns CDR1 SGDLS and CDR2 YYNGEE. V lost 0 bases and J lost 6; bases outside the gene matches: 6. The CDR3 runs to 14 residues. CDR3 DNA: TGTGCCAGCAGCGTAGGCCAGGGGGATCTCGAGCAGTACTTC. Residues: CASSVGQGDLEQYF.

This chain joins TRBV10-1 and TRBJ2-1; perhaps TRBD1 as D (6 bases). In germline, CDR1 is WNHNN, CDR2 SYGVQD (reference sequence). V was trimmed by 2 bases and J by 2 bases, leaving 13 bases between them. The CDR3 sequence is 16 residues long. The CDR3: CASSESRGQTYNEQFF. As DNA, the CDR3 is TGCGCCAGCAGTGAGAGCAGGGGACAAACCTACAATGAGCAGTTCTTC.